Each of the 12 T cell receptor beta chains below was sequenced from the same sample in a study of T cells in Graves' hyperthyroidism and ophthalmopathy. The TCR beta CDR3 regions underwent amplification using RNA transcripts as the source. First-round RT-PCR targeting the TCR CDR3 was performed with the HTBI primer set. TCRdb recomputed calls from the multiplex PCR reads with MiXCR, one row per CDR3 protein. The table includes approximately 610,000 distinct CDR3 sequences, 14% to 15% detected once. The specimen sequenced was blood. These receptors came from a woman between 40 and 50 years old with Graves' ophthalmopathy.

The sample holds many counts of this clonotype. At one end the junction does not follow the germline gene, possibly because of a read error. This chain links TRBV6-1 with TRBJ1-1; D ambiguous. Germline CDR1 reads MNHNS; CDR2 reads SASEGT. The CDR3 length is 14 residues. DNA of the CDR3: TGTGCCAGCAGCGAAGGACGGTGGAACACTGAAGCTTTCTTT. It is translated as CASSEGRWNTEAFF.

This clonotype has ten or more counts. This chain joins TRBV4-1 and TRBJ2-7; a weak D match, TRBD1 (6 bases). The germline CDR1 and CDR2 sequences are MGHRA and YSYEKL. The CDR3 runs to 15 residues. V lost 6 bases, J lost 2 bases, and 17 bases lay in between. The CDR3 spells CASRPSFGQTYEQYF. The CDR3, as DNA: TGCGCCAGCAGGCCAAGCTTCGGACAGACCTACGAGCAGTACTTC.

This clonotype was recorded at least ten times. The chain combines TRBV11-2 with TRBJ1-3, with a weak D call TRBD1 (5 bases). The CDR3 is 16 residues long. The germline CDR1 and CDR2 sequences are SGHAT and FQNNGV. V shed 5 bases and J shed 0 bases, with 14 bases lying between them. The CDR3 nucleotides are TGTGCCAGCAGCGCAAGACAGTTCCCCTCTGGAAACACCATATATTTT. It yields the protein CASSARQFPSGNTIYF.

This clonotype was detected only a few times. This chain links TRBV19 with TRBJ2-2, with 8 bases fitting TRBD1. Germline values: CDR1 LNHDA, CDR2 SQIVND (reference sequence). CDR3 length equals 15 residues. Losses at the gene ends were 7 bases for V and 4 bases for J; bases not matched to a gene: 8. The DNA for the CDR3 is TGTGCCAGTAAGCTGCAGGGGGCAGGCACCGGGGAGCTGTTTTTT. Translation: CASKLQGAGTGELFF.

In this sample, this clonotype turned up once. The rearrangement uses TRBV7-8 and TRBJ2-2; the match to TRBD1 covers 9 bases. The germline V gene encodes CDR1 SGHVS and CDR2 FQNEAQ. V trimming: 6 bases; J trimming: 5 bases; junction bases outside the gene matches: 10. The CDR3 has 16 residues. DNA of the CDR3: TGTGCCAGCAGGGACAGGGGCCCTGGGGTGACCGGGGAGCTGTTTTTT. This translates into CASRDRGPGVTGELFF.

This clonotype has at least ten counts. The J gene is TRBJ2-7, the V gene TRBV15; 8 nucleotides agree with TRBD1. This CDR3 is 14 amino acids long. With V trimmed by 1 base and J by 5 bases, 4 bases remained unmatched. CDR1 and CDR2 from the germline V gene are LNHNV and YYDKDF (reference sequence). The CDR3 here is CATSRASGGHEQYF. CDR3 DNA: TGTGCCACCAGCAGAGCGTCAGGGGGCCACGAGCAGTACTTC.

Ten or more counts support this clonotype. V usage is TRBV30 and J usage is TRBJ2-7; 8 positions match TRBD2. CDR1 is GTSNPN and CDR2 is SVGIG in the germline V gene (reference sequence). Trimming cost V 0 bases and J 6 bases; bases outside gene matches: 7. This CDR3 is 14 amino acids long. The CDR3 protein is CAWSVGAGASEQYF. The CDR3, as DNA: TGTGCCTGGAGTGTTGGAGCGGGAGCGTCCGAGCAGTACTTC.

This clonotype has a handful of counts. The chain recombines TRBV20-1 with TRBJ2-2, with D tentatively TRBD1 (6 bases). Trimming took 0 bases from V and 3 from J, leaving 8 bases between them. The CDR3 is made up of 14 amino acids. Germline V gene sequence: CDR1 DFQATT, CDR2 SNEGSKA (reference sequence). The CDR3 coding sequence is TGCAGTGCTAGAGATCACAGGGACACCGGGGAGCTGTTTTTT. Translating it yields CSARDHRDTGELFF.

In its sample, this clonotype was seen many times. This sequence joins TRBV7-2 and TRBJ2-5; D gene ambiguous. The germline V gene has CDR1 SGHTA and CDR2 FQGNSA. The CDR3 consists of 15 residues. V was trimmed by 2 bases and J by 4 bases, leaving 14 bases between them. CDR3 amino acids: CASSLLGTWGETQYF. The CDR3 region has the DNA TGTGCCAGCAGCTTATTAGGAACCTGGGGAGAGACCCAGTACTTC. Supplemented by reference TRBV7-2 and TRBJ2-5, the full variable domain reads GAGVSQSPSNKVTEKGKDVELRCDPISGHTALYWYRQSLGQGLEFLIYFQGNSAPDKSGLPSDRFSAERTGGSVSTLTIQRTQQEDSAVYLCASSLLGTWGETQYFGPGTRLLVL.

This clonotype came up many times. The V gene is TRBV7-8, the J gene TRBJ2-2; TRBD2 might be the D (5 bases). Germline V gives CDR1 SGHVS, CDR2 FQNEAQ. This CDR3 comprises 17 residues. The germline V and J ends were trimmed by 5 bases and 5 bases, with 21 bases remaining between them. CDR3 bases: TGTGCCAGCAGCCCGACCGGGAAAACGGTCTATACCGGGGAGCTGTTTTTT. Amino acids: CASSPTGKTVYTGELFF.

The table lists this clonotype with many counts. The J gene is TRBJ2-5, the V gene TRBV20-1; perhaps TRBD1 as D (6 bases). In germline, CDR1 is DFQATT, CDR2 SNEGSKA (reference sequence). The ends were cut back, 4 bases at V and 7 bases at J, with 16 bases in the middle. CDR3 size: 13 residues. The CDR3 protein is CSAIIGGAGTQYF. The CDR3 DNA follows: TGCAGTGCTATTATTGGGGGCGCGGGGACCCAGTACTTC.

This clonotype came up a few times. The chain couples TRBV2 to TRBJ2-7, with 8 positions matching TRBD2. CDR3 size: 15 residues. With V trimmed by 6 bases and J by 4 bases, 11 bases remained unmatched. Germline values: CDR1 SNHLY, CDR2 FYNNEI. CDR3 sequence reads: CASRTTGTSFYEQYF. CDR3 coding DNA: TGTGCCAGCAGGACAACCGGGACTAGTTTTTACGAGCAGTACTTC.